This T cell receptor beta chain was sequenced during a study of blood T cell repertoires in COVID-19. Participant ages covered about 18 to 95 years across around 25 US areas. In assigning cohorts, the study relied on participant-reported clinical history. Profiling relied on immunoSEQ multiplex PCR, and the TCRdb table lists in-frame clones only, not all of them. This sample has some 350,000 clones, with roughly 87% found just once. The TCR originated in a woman younger than 45 who had recovered from COVID-19. Material for sequencing was PBMCs or T cells enriched from blood (not recorded which).

The CDR3 sequence is CATGTGVFSLHF. The CDR3 DNA sequence: TGTGCCACCGGGACAGGGGTATTCTCCCTCCACTTT. The V and J genes are TRBV6-5 and TRBJ1-6; 10 nucleotides align to TRBD1. The CDR3 has 12 amino acids. Germline CDR1 reads MNHEY; CDR2 reads SVGAGI. Losses at the gene ends were 10 bases for V and 14 bases for J; bases not matched to a gene: 8.